This T cell receptor (beta chain) was recorded in a study of T-cell reconstitution after alpha-beta-depleted transplantation in children. Deletions cut 0 bases from V and 9 bases from J, with 13 bases between. Germline lookup yields CDR1 SGHRS and CDR2 YFSETQ. This CDR3 comprises 14 residues. Overall study results and limits: Diversity of TCRbeta at day 60 was high in some patients, arising from surviving recipient T cells and thymic progenitors. About two months after transplant, alpha-beta T cells reportedly came from several hundred expanded graft clones. The main origin of T-cell counts and diversity one year after transplant was newly produced T cells.

A few counts support this clonotype. Its specificity is unknown. The TCRbeta library was prepared with unique molecular identifiers. One entry per CDR3 protein results from TCRdb running MiXCR on the PCR reads. The table shows a few hundred thousand distinct CDR3 sequences, with 23% occurring only once. V is TRBV5-1 and J is TRBJ1-5; maybe TRBD1 (5 bases). The origin of this receptor is a male patient younger than 18 who had a stem cell transplant for acute lymphoblastic leukemia, so the T cells may come from the graft donor. The sample was PBMCs, mostly from graft donor cells, taken 180 days after TCRalphabeta/CD19-depleted stem cell transplant. The CDR3 here is CASSLAGGRGPQHF. CDR3 nucleotides: TGCGCCAGCAGCTTGGCTGGCGGGAGGGGGCCCCAGCATTTT.